A single sample gave rise to the 3 T cell receptor beta chains below, sequenced in a study of human versus mouse CDR3 diversity and MHC coevolution. Sequenced by immunoSEQ multiplex PCR; TCRdb stores in-frame clones only, minus some. Of some 80,000 clones detected, around 90% appear once; the ten largest clones hold roughly 0.16%. Sequencing was carried out using naive CD4+ T cells from blood. Regarding subset: CD45RO-negative CD62L-positive naive CD4 T cells. These receptors all come from a person aged 30-70 years in good health.

V and J are TRBV11-2 and TRBJ1-1; no clear D. V lost 5 bases and J lost 4, with 17 bases in between. The CDR3 has 15 amino acids. CDR1 is SGHAT and CDR2 is FQNNGV in the germline V gene. The CDR3 protein is CASSAQANAGTEAFF. The CDR3 region has the DNA TGTGCCAGCAGCGCCCAAGCAAACGCGGGCACTGAAGCTTTCTTT.

This rearrangement joins TRBV5-1 to TRBJ1-1; no clear D gene. The V end was cut by 0 bases, the J end by 2 bases, with 5 bases between. The germline CDR1 and CDR2 sequences are SGHRS and YFSETQ. The CDR3 loop spans 13 amino acids. The CDR3 spells CASSLARNTEAFF. The CDR3 DNA reads as TGCGCCAGCAGCTTGGCTAGAAACACTGAAGCTTTCTTT.

This clone has only one observation. The DNA of the CDR3 is TGTGCCAGTAGTTCACACAGGGGTGATGGCTACACCTTC. Protein sequence: CASSSHRGDGYTF. The chain combines TRBV19 with TRBJ1-2; TRBD1 agrees at 7 bases. The V and J ends lost 5 bases and 6 bases, in that order; junction bases with no gene match: 6. The germline V gene has CDR1 LNHDA and CDR2 SQIVND (reference sequence). The CDR3 length is 13 residues.